Here is one T cell receptor beta chain with its context. No cognate antigen has been identified for it. No much larger clone is present one base from it, and per-base qualities are unavailable. These data belong to a study of shared clonotypes between healthy human individuals (TCRdb year 2020). General notes on the study: The cohort included three men and two women between 18 and 49 years of age. Different laboratories and diverse techniques were used to prepare libraries and sequence TCR repertoires, to increase sequencing depth and limit assay-specific biases. To estimate repertoire size and how much clonotypes are shared between individuals, the study performed deep sequencing of blood TCR repertoires from 4 to 6 healthy adults. Each donor's leukapheresis produced roughly between about 0.8 and 8.9 billion PBMCs.

The germline ends are 16 bases apart after V is trimmed by 3 bases and J by 5 bases. The CDR3 covers 15 residues, taking in both the cysteine and the phenylalanine. Only CDR3 DNA is held: 45 bases, read in frame from base 1. CDR1 and CDR2 were assigned from the germline V gene as LGHNA and YSLEER. The donors were healthy, HIV-negative adults with no recently reported acute infections or vaccinations. Every donor was a Caucasian adult residing in Nashville, Tennessee, USA. In the unsorted samples, approximately 82 million PBMCs were counted, and genomic DNA was extracted using the QIAamp DNA Blood Mini kit. After blood collection by leukapheresis, PBMCs were isolated using Ficoll-Histopaque density gradient centrifugation and then cryopreserved in the vapor phase of liquid nitrogen. TCR CDR3 regions were amplified from genomic DNA by multiplex PCR using the deep immunoSEQ assay. Genomic DNA extracted from each cell subset was distributed evenly over all wells of several immunoSEQ 96-well plates, and each plate served as one replicate. For unsorted PBMC, approximately 300 ng of genomic DNA, equivalent to 30,000 to 35,000 T cell genomes, went into each replicate PCR. Ten immunoSEQ deep assay plates were used to sequence the unsorted PBMC genomic DNA. Purified libraries were measured with a Qubit 3.0 fluorometer, size-checked on a Bioanalyzer 2100, and measured again with the KAPA Library Quantification kit. Every immunoSEQ 96-well plate was sequenced on a separate single-read 150-cycle Illumina NextSeq 550 flow cell. The original methods were these. Because only junctional sequences without quality scores were contained in the immunoSEQ output, filtering matching that applied to full-length reads could not be performed. To assign V/J genes and CDR3, sequences were annotated using PyIR, a Python wrapper for IgBLAST v1.9, with IMGT germline references. Any read was removed if the V/J assignment was weak (E-value above 1e-6), the CDR3 was missing, or the read contained stop codons, out-of-frame junctions, or ambiguous translated residues. V3J clonotypes were defined as sequences sharing the same inferred V gene, J gene, and CDR3 amino acid sequence. To compute the percentage overlap between repertoires, the number of shared unique clonotypes was divided by the size of the smaller repertoire. RTK rarefaction, the Chao1 estimator, and Recon v2.1 estimates of unobserved clonotypes were used to assess repertoire richness. The source is immuneACCESS, and TCRdb retained only in-frame sequences with V and J called. Part of the clones is not carried over; for the studies checked, unresolved V genes explain less than half of this, and the remainder is unexplained. V and J calls and clone size are as listed in that table; D and trimming were resolved from the DNA. This sample has about 480,000 clones in its table, and 79% of those were observed once. The ten largest account for under 15% of the sample.

Findings and caveats that apply to the study as a whole: Sampling was limited to blood, and TCR repertoires in tissue likely differ from TCR repertoires in blood. Based on pairwise subsampling, the degree of clonotype sharing among donors was expected to be affected by sequencing depth. The genetic and exposure-history diversity represented was limited by the small number of donors.

The sequence was collected from a woman in her 40s in good health. Some clones in this sample may be carry-over from other donors' samples. The rearrangement combines TRBV4-3 with TRBJ1-2; D gene: possibly TRBD1, on 6 matching bases. The sequenced sample consisted of PBMCs. The DNA sequence reads TGCGCCAGCAGCCAGACTGTTGGAGGGGGATATGGCTACACCTTC. Its product reads: CASSQTVGGGYGYTF.